Sequencing of this TCR beta chain was carried out in a study of Graves' ophthalmopathy and Graves' hyperthyroidism. Study-wide points: Thyroid clonotypes that were expanded above 0.001 frequency mostly also appeared in blood. Classification of ophthalmopathy versus stable hyperthyroidism by a 13-signature model yielded about 90% sensitivity and around 81% specificity.

Trimming took 7 bases from V and 1 from J, leaving 20 bases between them. Germline assignment: CDR1 WSHSY and CDR2 SAAADI. The CDR3 spans 18 residues. Many counts were recorded for this clonotype. The antigen is undetermined. Amplified material comprised TCR beta CDR3 regions derived from RNA transcripts. HTBI primers primed a first-round RT-PCR, and a second-round multiplex PCR followed. Using its own MiXCR run on the multiplex PCR reads, TCRdb lists one record per CDR3 protein. The sample has hundreds of thousands of distinct CDR3 sequences, over 40% seen once. This chain links TRBV10-2 with TRBJ2-6; D possibly corresponds to TRBD1 (5 bases). This receptor was identified in an adult man with Graves' ophthalmopathy. Sequences were obtained from peripheral blood. CDR3 loop: CASTPRHRLSSGANVLTF. The CDR3 nucleotides read TGCGCCAGCACCCCACGGCACAGGTTAAGTTCTGGGGCCAACGTCCTGACTTTC.